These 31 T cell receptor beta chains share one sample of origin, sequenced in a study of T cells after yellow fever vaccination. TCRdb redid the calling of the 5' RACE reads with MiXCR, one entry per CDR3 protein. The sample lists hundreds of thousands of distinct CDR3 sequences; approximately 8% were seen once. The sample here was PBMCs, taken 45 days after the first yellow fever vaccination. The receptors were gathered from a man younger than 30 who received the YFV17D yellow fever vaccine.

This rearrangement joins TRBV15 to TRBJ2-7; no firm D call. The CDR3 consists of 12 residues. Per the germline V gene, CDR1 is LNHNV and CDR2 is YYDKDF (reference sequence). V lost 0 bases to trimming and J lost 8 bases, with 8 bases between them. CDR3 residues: CATSRDHGQQYV. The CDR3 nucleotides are TGTGCCACCAGCAGAGATCATGGTCAGCAGTACGTC.

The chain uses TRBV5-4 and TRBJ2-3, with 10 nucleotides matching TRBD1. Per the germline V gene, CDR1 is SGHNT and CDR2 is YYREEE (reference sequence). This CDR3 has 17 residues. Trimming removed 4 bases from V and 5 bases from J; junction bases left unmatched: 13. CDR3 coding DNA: TGTGCCAGCAGCCCTATCCCGGGACAGGGGCTCATAGATACGCAGTATTTT. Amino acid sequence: CASSPIPGQGLIDTQYF.

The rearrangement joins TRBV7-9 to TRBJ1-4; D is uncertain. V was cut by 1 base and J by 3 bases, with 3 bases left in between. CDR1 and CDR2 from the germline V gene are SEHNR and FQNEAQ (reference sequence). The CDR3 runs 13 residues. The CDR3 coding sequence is TGTGCCAGCAGCTTAGGTGCTAATGAAAAACTGTTTTTT. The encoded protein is CASSLGANEKLFF.

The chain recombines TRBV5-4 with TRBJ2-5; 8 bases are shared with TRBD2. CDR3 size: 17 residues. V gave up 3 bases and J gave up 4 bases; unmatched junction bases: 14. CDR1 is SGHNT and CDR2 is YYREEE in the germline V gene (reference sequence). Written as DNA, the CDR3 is TGTGCCAGCAGCTCTGCCCAGCGGGGGAGTCTCGGAGAGACCCAGTACTTC. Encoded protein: CASSSAQRGSLGETQYF.

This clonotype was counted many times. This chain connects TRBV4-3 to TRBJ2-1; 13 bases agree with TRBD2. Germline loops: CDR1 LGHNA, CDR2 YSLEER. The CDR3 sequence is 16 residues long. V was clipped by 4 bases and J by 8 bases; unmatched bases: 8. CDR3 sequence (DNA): TGCGCCAGCAGCCTTGGGACTAGCGGGATTGGGGATGAGCAGTTCTTC. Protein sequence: CASSLGTSGIGDEQFF.

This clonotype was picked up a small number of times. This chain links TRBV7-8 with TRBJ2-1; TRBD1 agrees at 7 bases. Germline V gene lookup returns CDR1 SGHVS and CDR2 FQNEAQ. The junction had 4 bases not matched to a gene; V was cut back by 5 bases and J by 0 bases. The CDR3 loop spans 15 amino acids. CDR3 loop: CASSEGTASYNEQFF. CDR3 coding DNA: TGTGCCAGCAGCGAAGGGACAGCCTCCTACAATGAGCAGTTCTTC.

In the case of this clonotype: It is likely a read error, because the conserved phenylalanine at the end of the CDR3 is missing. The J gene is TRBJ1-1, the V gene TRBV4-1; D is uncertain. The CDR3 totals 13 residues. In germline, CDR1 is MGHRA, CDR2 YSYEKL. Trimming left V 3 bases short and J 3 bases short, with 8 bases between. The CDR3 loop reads CASSQITYTEAFL. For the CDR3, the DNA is TGCGCCAGCAGCCAGATTACCTACACTGAAGCTTTCCTT.

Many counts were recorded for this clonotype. The CDR3 sequence is CASSLLDSLYEQYF. DNA of the CDR3: TGCGCCAGCAGCTTGCTAGACAGCTTATACGAGCAGTACTTC. V is TRBV5-1 and J is TRBJ2-7, with TRBD1 as a possible D gene (5 bases). V shed 1 base and J shed 4 bases, with 12 bases lying between them. Germline V CDR1 and CDR2: SGHRS, YFSETQ. This CDR3 is built from 14 residues. Combining the CDR3 with reference TRBV5-1 and TRBJ2-7 gives the whole variable domain KAGVTQTPRYLIKTRGQQVTLSCSPISGHRSVSWYQQTPGQGLQFLFEYFSETQRNKGNFPGRFSGRQFSNSRSEMNVSTLELGDSALYLCASSLLDSLYEQYFGPGTRLTVT.

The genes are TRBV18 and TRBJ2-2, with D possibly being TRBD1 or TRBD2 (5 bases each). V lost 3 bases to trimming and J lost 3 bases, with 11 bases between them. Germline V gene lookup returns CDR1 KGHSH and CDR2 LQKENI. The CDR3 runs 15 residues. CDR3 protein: CASSPLLGHTGELFF. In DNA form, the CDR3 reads TGTGCCAGCTCACCGCTGCTGGGACACACCGGGGAGCTGTTTTTT.

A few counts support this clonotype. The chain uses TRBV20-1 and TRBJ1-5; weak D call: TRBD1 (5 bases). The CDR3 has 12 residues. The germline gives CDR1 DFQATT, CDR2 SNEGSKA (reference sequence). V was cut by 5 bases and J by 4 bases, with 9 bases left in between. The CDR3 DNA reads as TGCAGTGCTGTTACAGGTAATCAGCCCCAGCATTTT. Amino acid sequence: CSAVTGNQPQHF.

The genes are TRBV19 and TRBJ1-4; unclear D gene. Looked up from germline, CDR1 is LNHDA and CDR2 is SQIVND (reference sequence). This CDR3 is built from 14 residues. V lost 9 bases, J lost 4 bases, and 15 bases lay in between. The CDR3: CASRSGQVNEKLFF. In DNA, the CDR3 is TGTGCCAGCAGGAGCGGGCAGGTTAATGAAAAACTGTTTTTT.

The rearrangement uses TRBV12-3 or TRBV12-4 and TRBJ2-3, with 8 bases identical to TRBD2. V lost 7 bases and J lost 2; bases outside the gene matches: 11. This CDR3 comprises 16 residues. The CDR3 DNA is TGTGCCAGCATCCCGGGACTAGGTGCGGACACAGATACGCAGTATTTT. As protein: CASIPGLGADTDTQYF.

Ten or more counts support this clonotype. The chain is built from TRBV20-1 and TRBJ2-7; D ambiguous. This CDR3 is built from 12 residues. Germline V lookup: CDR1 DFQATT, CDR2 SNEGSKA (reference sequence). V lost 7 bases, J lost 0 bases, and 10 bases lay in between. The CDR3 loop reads CSGLGSSYEQYF. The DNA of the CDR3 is TGCAGTGGCCTCGGAAGCTCCTACGAGCAGTACTTC.

The CDR3 loop reads CASSQTGTENTEAFF. The CDR3 coding sequence is TGCGCCAGCAGCCAAACCGGGACAGAGAACACTGAAGCTTTCTTT. This chain uses TRBV4-1 with TRBJ1-1; TRBD1 matches 7 bases. This CDR3 region has 15 residues. The V gene end was trimmed by 2 bases and the J gene end by 1 base; junction bases not matched to a gene: 4. CDR1 and CDR2 (germline): MGHRA, YSYEKL.

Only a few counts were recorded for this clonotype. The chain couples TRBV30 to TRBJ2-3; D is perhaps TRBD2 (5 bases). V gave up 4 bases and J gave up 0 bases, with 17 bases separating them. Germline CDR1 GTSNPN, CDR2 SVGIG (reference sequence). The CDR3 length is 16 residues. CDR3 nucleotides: TGTGCCTGGATACCTCGGGGTTCCCGTAGCACAGATACGCAGTATTTT. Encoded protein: CAWIPRGSRSTDTQYF.

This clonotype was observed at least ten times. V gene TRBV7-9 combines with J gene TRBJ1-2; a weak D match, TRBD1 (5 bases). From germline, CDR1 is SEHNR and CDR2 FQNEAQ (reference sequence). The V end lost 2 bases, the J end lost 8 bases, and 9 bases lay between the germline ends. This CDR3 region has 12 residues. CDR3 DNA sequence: TGTGCCAGCAGCTTAACGGGGGTCGGCTACACCTTC. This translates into CASSLTGVGYTF.

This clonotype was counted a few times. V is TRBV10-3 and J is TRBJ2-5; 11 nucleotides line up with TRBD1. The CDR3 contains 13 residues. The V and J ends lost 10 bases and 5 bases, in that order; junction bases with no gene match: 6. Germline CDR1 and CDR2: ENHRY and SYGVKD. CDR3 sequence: CATRDRGWETQYF. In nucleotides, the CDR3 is TGTGCCACCCGGGACAGGGGGTGGGAGACCCAGTACTTC.

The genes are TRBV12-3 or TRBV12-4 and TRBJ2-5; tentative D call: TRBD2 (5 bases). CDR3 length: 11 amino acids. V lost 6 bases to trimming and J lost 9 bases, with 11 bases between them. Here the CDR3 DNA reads TGTGCCAGCAGATCCTCCGGGGCCCAGTACTTC. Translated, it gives CASRSSGAQYF.

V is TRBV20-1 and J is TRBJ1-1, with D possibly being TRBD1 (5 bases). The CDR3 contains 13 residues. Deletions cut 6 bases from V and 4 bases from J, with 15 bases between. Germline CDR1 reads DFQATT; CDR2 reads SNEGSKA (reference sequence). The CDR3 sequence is CSAPGHEGTEAFF. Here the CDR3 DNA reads TGCAGTGCCCCAGGACACGAAGGCACTGAAGCTTTCTTT.

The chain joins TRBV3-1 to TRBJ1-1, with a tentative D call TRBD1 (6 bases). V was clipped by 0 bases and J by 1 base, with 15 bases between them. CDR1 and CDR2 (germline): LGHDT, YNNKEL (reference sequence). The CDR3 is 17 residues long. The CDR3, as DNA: TGTGCCAGCAGCCAAGATCGGGGGGCGGGGGCGAACACTGAAGCTTTCTTT. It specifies CASSQDRGAGANTEAFF.

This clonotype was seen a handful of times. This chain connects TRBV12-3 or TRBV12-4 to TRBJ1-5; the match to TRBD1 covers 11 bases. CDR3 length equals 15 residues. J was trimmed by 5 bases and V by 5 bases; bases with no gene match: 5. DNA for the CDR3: TGTGCCAGCAGTCCGAGGACAGGGGGCTATCAGCCCCAGCATTTT. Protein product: CASSPRTGGYQPQHF.

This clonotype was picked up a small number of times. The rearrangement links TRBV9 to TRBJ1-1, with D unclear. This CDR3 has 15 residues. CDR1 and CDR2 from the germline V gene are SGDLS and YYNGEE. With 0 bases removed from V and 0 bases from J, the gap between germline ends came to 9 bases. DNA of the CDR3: TGTGCCAGCAGCGTAGTAACGGGTATGAACACTGAAGCTTTCTTT. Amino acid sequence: CASSVVTGMNTEAFF.

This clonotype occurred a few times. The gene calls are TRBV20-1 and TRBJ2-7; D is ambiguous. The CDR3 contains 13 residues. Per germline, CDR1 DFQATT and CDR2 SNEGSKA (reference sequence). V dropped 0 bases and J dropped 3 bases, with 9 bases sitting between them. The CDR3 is CSARDLGIYEQYF. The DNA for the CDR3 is TGCAGTGCTAGAGATCTTGGAATCTACGAGCAGTACTTC.

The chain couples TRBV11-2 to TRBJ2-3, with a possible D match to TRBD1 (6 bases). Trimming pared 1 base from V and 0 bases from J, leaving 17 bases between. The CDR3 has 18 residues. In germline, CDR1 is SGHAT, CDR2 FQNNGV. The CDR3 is CASSLVGSGHPSTDTQYF. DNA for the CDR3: TGTGCCAGCAGCTTAGTTGGTTCGGGACACCCTAGCACAGATACGCAGTATTTT.

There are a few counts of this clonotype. CDR3 coding DNA: TGCAGTGCTTGGACTAGCGGGGGGGCCTTTGGTGAGCAGTTCTTC. Translated, it gives CSAWTSGGAFGEQFF. The chain employs TRBV20-1 and TRBJ2-1, with 15 bases fitting TRBD2. The CDR3 consists of 15 residues. Germline CDR1 DFQATT, CDR2 SNEGSKA (reference sequence). The trim removed 5 bases at V and 9 bases at J, leaving 8 bases unmatched.

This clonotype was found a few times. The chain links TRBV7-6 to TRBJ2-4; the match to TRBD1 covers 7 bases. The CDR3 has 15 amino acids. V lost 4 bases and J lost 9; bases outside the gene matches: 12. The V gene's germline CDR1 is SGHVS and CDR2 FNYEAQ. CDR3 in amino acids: CASSSRPDRLGIQYF. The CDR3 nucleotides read TGTGCCAGCAGCTCCCGTCCGGACAGGTTGGGCATTCAGTACTTC.

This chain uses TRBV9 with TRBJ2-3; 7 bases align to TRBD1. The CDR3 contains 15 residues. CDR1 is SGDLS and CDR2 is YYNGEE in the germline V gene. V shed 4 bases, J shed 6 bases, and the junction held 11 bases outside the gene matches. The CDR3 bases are TGTGCCAGCAGCACCCGGACAGGAAGAGTGGATACGCAGTATTTT. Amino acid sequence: CASSTRTGRVDTQYF.

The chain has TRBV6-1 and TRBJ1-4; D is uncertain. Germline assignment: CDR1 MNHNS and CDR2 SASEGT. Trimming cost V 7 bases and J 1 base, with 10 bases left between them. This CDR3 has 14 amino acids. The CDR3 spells CASTYIQTNEKLFF. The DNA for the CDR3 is TGTGCCAGCACCTACATACAAACTAATGAAAAACTGTTTTTT.

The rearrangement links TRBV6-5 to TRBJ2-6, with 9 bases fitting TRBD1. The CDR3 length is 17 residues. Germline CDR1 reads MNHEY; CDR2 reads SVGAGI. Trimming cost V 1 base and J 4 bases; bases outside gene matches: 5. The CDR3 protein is CASSYLHRGLGANVLTF. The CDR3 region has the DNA TGTGCCAGCAGTTACTTGCACAGGGGGCTAGGGGCCAACGTCCTGACTTTC.

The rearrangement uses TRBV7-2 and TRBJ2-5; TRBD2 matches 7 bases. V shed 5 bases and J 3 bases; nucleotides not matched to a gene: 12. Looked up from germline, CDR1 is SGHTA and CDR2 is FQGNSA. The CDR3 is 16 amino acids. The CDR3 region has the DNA TGTGCCAGCAGCCGGCGGGCGGGGCTAGCGGAAGAGACCCAGTACTTC. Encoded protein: CASSRRAGLAEETQYF.

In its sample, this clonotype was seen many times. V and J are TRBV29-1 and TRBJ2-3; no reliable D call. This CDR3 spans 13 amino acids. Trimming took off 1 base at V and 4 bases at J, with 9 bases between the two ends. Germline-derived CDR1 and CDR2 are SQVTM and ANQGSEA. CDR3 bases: TGCAGCGTTGAAGGGAACACGGCAGATACGCAGTATTTT. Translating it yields CSVEGNTADTQYF.